The rows below give T cell receptor beta chains drawn from one sample of a study of blood T cells in healthy people across ages. TCRdb re-called the 5' RACE reads through MiXCR, storing one row per CDR3 protein. The sample gives roughly 800,000 distinct CDR3 sequences, 20% to 30% of which show up once; more than 7.5% is in the top ten. These data were also filed under a second study, of T cells of mothers and their children.

The sequencing sample was made of blood. These receptors all stem from a boy between 5 and 17 years old in good health. The CDR3 runs from the conserved cysteine through the conserved F or W. Each record gives: V gene, CDR3 protein.

v_call: TRBV5-1
cdr3_aa: CASSPPSGEQYF

v_call: TRBV29-1
cdr3_aa: CSVDAGYTF

v_call: TRBV12-3/TRBV12-4
cdr3_aa: CASRDRGRSGELFF

v_call: TRBV18
cdr3_aa: CASSPGQAGGENEQFF

v_call: TRBV25-1
cdr3_aa: CASSDGTTSSYNEQFF

v_call: TRBV12-3/TRBV12-4
cdr3_aa: CASSGRYDQPQHF

v_call: TRBV5-5
cdr3_aa: CASSFTGNTYEQYF

v_call: TRBV7-2
cdr3_aa: CASSLLMYTEAFF

v_call: TRBV3-1
cdr3_aa: CASSQEGGRAKNIQYF

v_call: TRBV29-1
cdr3_aa: CSVVLSAYGYTF

v_call: TRBV5-5
cdr3_aa: CASSQGTAINSPLHF

v_call: TRBV12-3/TRBV12-4
cdr3_aa: CASSSDTPGRRYEQYF

v_call: TRBV29-1
cdr3_aa: CSVRLRTGREQYF

v_call: TRBV4-2
cdr3_aa: CASSQGDYEYQETQYF

v_call: TRBV6-1
cdr3_aa: CASKRLAAPYEQYF

v_call: TRBV20-1
cdr3_aa: CSAKLAGGHGQYF

v_call: TRBV28
cdr3_aa: CASSLGLAGGTTDTQYF

v_call: TRBV29-1
cdr3_aa: CSPHWSRLAANEQFF

v_call: TRBV15
cdr3_aa: CATHQGQQNIQYF

v_call: TRBV7-9
cdr3_aa: CASSDRQGDYEQYF

v_call: TRBV5-1
cdr3_aa: CASSLVGEETQYF

v_call: TRBV13
cdr3_aa: CATRYQAGRNEQFF

v_call: TRBV5-1
cdr3_aa: CASRRAGGTVQETQYF

v_call: TRBV7-2
cdr3_aa: CASSTGAQETQYF

v_call: TRBV27
cdr3_aa: CASSARTQAGGPYEQYF

v_call: TRBV5-1
cdr3_aa: CASSLAKTGGNEKLFF

v_call: TRBV5-4
cdr3_aa: CASSLQSGWSSEQYF

v_call: TRBV11-3
cdr3_aa: CASEDRVANTIYF

v_call: TRBV27
cdr3_aa: CASSPLWTSGGRQETQYF

v_call: TRBV6-1
cdr3_aa: CASRATPTGTRGETQYF

v_call: TRBV6-4
cdr3_aa: CASSETPGLSQPRLLFF

v_call: TRBV5-1
cdr3_aa: CASSFGTGVTEQYF

v_call: TRBV11-3
cdr3_aa: CASRQGPDEKLFF

v_call: TRBV29-1
cdr3_aa: CSVGKGADEKLFF

v_call: TRBV24-1
cdr3_aa: CATTDATNEKLFF

v_call: TRBV3-1
cdr3_aa: CASSQDVAGAGEQYF

v_call: TRBV7-9
cdr3_aa: CASPTGTTGAFSGANVLTF

v_call: TRBV20-1
cdr3_aa: CSVPLAGNSIHNEQFF

v_call: TRBV6-6
cdr3_aa: CAGSYDFGDRNYGYTF

v_call: TRBV6-2/TRBV6-3
cdr3_aa: CATLRGLYTQYF

v_call: TRBV20-1
cdr3_aa: CSARDLLGPEAGNTIYF

v_call: TRBV7-6
cdr3_aa: CASSFDAGPPYEQYF

v_call: TRBV10-3
cdr3_aa: CAIKSGETQYF

v_call: TRBV3-1
cdr3_aa: CASRLTSGITDTQYF

v_call: TRBV12-3/TRBV12-4
cdr3_aa: CASSFAANTEAFF

v_call: TRBV7-2
cdr3_aa: CASSFTSEDGELFF

v_call: TRBV2
cdr3_aa: CASNRLIGTQYF

v_call: TRBV5-1
cdr3_aa: CASSLESGGDIQYF

v_call: TRBV29-1
cdr3_aa: CSARTGAYEKLFF

v_call: TRBV24-1
cdr3_aa: CATSEYTNEQFF